These 29 T cell receptor beta chains originate from one sample sequenced in a study of type 1 regulatory T cells. MiXCR was run by TCRdb on the reads, yielding one entry per CDR3 protein. The data hold 20,000 to 30,000 distinct CDR3 sequences, with 55% to 75% observed a single time. These TCRs' antigens remain unknown. The source material was cultured T cells, either the whole culture or a sorted T cell fraction (not recorded which). Subset reported: Tr1-enriched cell product generated in vitro against host alloantigens. The receptors derive from a human donor in good health.

The chain carries TRBV7-9 and TRBJ1-1; 7 bases match TRBD1. Germline V CDR1 and CDR2: SEHNR, FQNEAQ (reference sequence). The CDR3 covers 13 residues. After removal of 5 bases from V and 6 bases from J, the junction contained 6 bases not matched to a gene. The DNA of the CDR3 is TGTGCCAGCAGCCTCGGGACAGCCTCTGAAGCTTTCTTT. It codes for CASSLGTASEAFF.

The rearrangement uses TRBV7-2 and TRBJ2-6, with D perhaps matching TRBD1 or TRBD2 (7 bases each). The germline gives CDR1 SGHTA, CDR2 FQGNSA. With 8 bases removed from V and 1 base from J, the gap between germline ends came to 21 bases. CDR3 length: 18 residues. The CDR3 coding sequence is TGTGCCAGCGCAACCCTGGGCAGGGGGGGATCTGGGGCCAACGTCCTGACTTTC. Its translation is CASATLGRGGSGANVLTF.

This clonotype was recorded only once. The J gene is TRBJ2-3, the V gene TRBV27, with TRBD2 identical over 8 bases. CDR3 length: 16 residues. Germline CDR1 MNHEY, CDR2 SMNVEV (reference sequence). After removal of 5 bases from V and 2 bases from J, the junction contained 9 bases not matched to a gene. DNA for the CDR3: TGTGCCAGCAGTCTAGACAAGCGGGGGTTCACAGATACGCAGTATTTT. It specifies CASSLDKRGFTDTQYF.

The chain carries TRBV7-2 and TRBJ2-5; D remains ambiguous. Germline V lookup: CDR1 SGHTA, CDR2 FQGNSA. Trimming removed 3 bases from V and 5 bases from J, with 13 bases in between. CDR3 length: 14 amino acids. CDR3 coding DNA: TGTGCCAGCAGCTTCGACATTTCCTGGGAGACCCAGTACTTC. As protein: CASSFDISWETQYF.

In DNA, the CDR3 is TGCAGTGCTAGTTCCCCTACCAACTACGAGCAGTACTTC. Protein: CSASSPTNYEQYF. This chain joins TRBV20-1 and TRBJ2-7; D is undetermined. CDR1 is DFQATT and CDR2 is SNEGSKA in the germline V gene (reference sequence). The CDR3 sequence is 13 residues long. With 3 bases removed from V and 3 bases from J, the gap between germline ends came to 12 bases.

V is TRBV7-2 and J is TRBJ2-7; D not certain. Germline values: CDR1 SGHTA, CDR2 FQGNSA. The CDR3 runs 12 residues. Trimming left V 2 bases short and J 4 bases short, with 6 bases between. The CDR3 coding sequence is TGTGCCAGCAGCTTAAAGAGGTACGAGCAGTACTTC. It encodes CASSLKRYEQYF.

The gene calls are TRBV5-1 and TRBJ1-2; D not certain. The CDR3 totals 13 residues. Trimming removed 0 bases at V and 5 bases at J, with 8 bases between. Germline V gene lookup returns CDR1 SGHRS and CDR2 YFSETQ. The CDR3 bases are TGCGCCAGCAGCTTGGTGGTAAATTATGGCTACACCTTC. Translation: CASSLVVNYGYTF.

V and J are TRBV5-5 and TRBJ2-1; unclear D gene. The CDR3 contains 15 residues. Trimming removed 1 base at V and 5 bases at J, with 13 bases between. CDR1 SGHKS and CDR2 YYEKEE come from the germline V gene (reference sequence). Here the CDR3 reads CASSLTPTIHNEQFF. Here the CDR3 DNA reads TGTGCCAGCAGCTTGACTCCCACAATCCACAATGAGCAGTTCTTC.

The V call is TRBV6-1, the J call TRBJ1-5, with a weak D call TRBD1 (5 bases). V was shortened by 8 bases and J by 4 bases, with 12 bases between the two germline ends. This CDR3 has 13 residues. CDR1 is MNHNS and CDR2 is SASEGT in the germline V gene. The CDR3 coding sequence is TGTGCCAGCCATGAGGGGAATAATCAGCCCCAGCATTTT. As protein: CASHEGNNQPQHF.

V gene TRBV4-1 combines with J gene TRBJ2-7; D possibly corresponds to TRBD1 (5 bases). Trimming took 1 base from V and 1 from J, leaving 17 bases between them. CDR3 length: 17 residues. CDR1 MGHRA and CDR2 YSYEKL come from the germline V gene. The DNA for the CDR3 is TGCGCCAGCAGCCAAGGGGCAGGGCCAATGCTATCCTACGAGCAGTACTTC. It yields the protein CASSQGAGPMLSYEQYF.

The chain carries TRBV20-1 and TRBJ2-7; 9 nucleotides align to TRBD2. This CDR3 is 14 amino acids long. With 3 bases clipped from V and 6 bases from J, the junction kept 9 bases outside the gene matches. The V gene's germline CDR1 is DFQATT and CDR2 SNEGSKA (reference sequence). CDR3 protein: CSASSGLAGPEQYF. The CDR3 DNA reads as TGCAGTGCTAGTTCGGGGCTAGCGGGGCCCGAGCAGTACTTC.

This rearrangement joins TRBV5-1 to TRBJ1-5; D call uncertain. The CDR3 has 15 amino acids. CDR1 and CDR2 (germline): SGHRS, YFSETQ. Deletions cut 2 bases from V and 4 bases from J, with 13 bases between. This CDR3 reads CASSFEPGWNQPQHF. For the CDR3, the DNA is TGCGCCAGCAGCTTCGAGCCGGGGTGGAATCAGCCCCAGCATTTT.

The chain uses TRBV7-8 and TRBJ1-2; D is undetermined. Per the germline V gene, CDR1 is SGHVS and CDR2 is FQNEAQ. This CDR3 is built from 11 residues. V lost 4 bases to trimming and J lost 4 bases, with 4 bases between them. Here the CDR3 reads CASSSSYGYTF. The DNA of the CDR3 is TGTGCCAGCAGCTCCAGCTATGGCTACACCTTC.

This chain connects TRBV20-1 to TRBJ2-3; 10 bases agree with TRBD2. CDR3 length: 15 amino acids. V was clipped by 5 bases and J by 1 base; unmatched bases: 6. Germline V lookup: CDR1 DFQATT, CDR2 SNEGSKA (reference sequence). The CDR3, as DNA: TGCAGTGCTCCACAAGCGGGGGGGGGCACAGATACGCAGTATTTT. Residues: CSAPQAGGGTDTQYF.

In its sample, this clonotype ranks as medium-sized. The chain links TRBV4-1 to TRBJ1-2; D is unclear. This CDR3 spans 12 amino acids. The V gene's germline CDR1 is MGHRA and CDR2 YSYEKL. V lost 4 bases and J 8 bases, leaving 11 bases between the germline ends. Here the CDR3 DNA reads TGCGCCAGCAGCCCGGATTTCGAGGGCTACACCTTC. Protein: CASSPDFEGYTF.

This sequence joins TRBV7-2 and TRBJ2-3; D tentatively reads TRBD1 or TRBD2 (6 bases each). Trimming took off 5 bases at V and 1 base at J, with 13 bases between the two ends. The CDR3 length is 15 residues. Germline loops: CDR1 SGHTA, CDR2 FQGNSA. This CDR3 reads CASSPQRGGTDTQYF. In nucleotides, the CDR3 is TGTGCCAGCAGCCCACAGAGGGGGGGCACAGATACGCAGTATTTT.

The count of this clonotype is one. The gene calls are TRBV6-1 and TRBJ1-2; TRBD1 might be the D (6 bases). CDR3 length: 14 residues. CDR1 and CDR2 from the germline V gene are MNHNS and SASEGT. V was pared by 2 bases and J by 8 bases, with 15 bases between. The CDR3 nucleotides read TGTGCCAGCAGTGAAACGGCAGGGCAGGGGGGCTACACCTTC. Encoded protein: CASSETAGQGGYTF.

The chain recombines TRBV10-3 with TRBJ2-7; possibly TRBD2 for D (5 bases). Germline CDR1 is ENHRY and CDR2 is SYGVKD. The V gene lost 10 bases and the J gene lost 4 bases, with 17 bases spanning the gap. This CDR3 has 13 residues. This CDR3 is CATGGRLQYEQYF. In DNA, the CDR3 is TGTGCCACCGGCGGGCGTCTCCAGTACGAGCAGTACTTC.

This clonotype has more than one count but fewer than ten. The chain carries TRBV20-1 and TRBJ1-4; no clear D gene. The CDR3 runs to 13 residues. Germline-derived CDR1 and CDR2 are DFQATT and SNEGSKA (reference sequence). V lost 3 bases and J 8 bases, leaving 13 bases between the germline ends. This CDR3 is CSARYAEAEKLFF. CDR3 sequence (DNA): TGCAGTGCTAGGTACGCAGAAGCCGAAAAACTGTTTTTT.

V gene TRBV9 combines with J gene TRBJ1-4, with 9 bases identical to TRBD1. Trimming cost V 3 bases and J 6 bases; bases outside gene matches: 3. This CDR3 has 14 amino acids. Per germline, CDR1 SGDLS and CDR2 YYNGEE. The CDR3 loop is CASSEDRGYEKLFF. The CDR3 DNA follows: TGTGCCAGCAGCGAGGACAGGGGTTATGAAAAACTGTTTTTT.

The gene calls are TRBV7-8 and TRBJ2-1; unclear D gene. The V and J ends lost 1 base and 0 bases respectively, with 7 bases between them. In germline, CDR1 is SGHVS, CDR2 FQNEAQ. This CDR3 spans 15 amino acids. CDR3 residues: CASSLVRISYNEQFF. The CDR3 bases are TGTGCCAGCAGCTTAGTTAGAATCTCCTACAATGAGCAGTTCTTC.

This clonotype has just one count. The J gene is TRBJ2-7, the V gene TRBV5-1, with D perhaps matching TRBD2 (6 bases). Per the germline V gene, CDR1 is SGHRS and CDR2 is YFSETQ. The CDR3 sequence is 13 residues long. V lost 4 bases and J lost 3, with 11 bases in between. The CDR3 DNA reads TGCGCCAGCAGCGACGGGAGCTTCTACGAGCAGTACTTC. Residues: CASSDGSFYEQYF.

This clonotype was observed a handful of times. This chain connects TRBV20-1 to TRBJ1-5; maybe TRBD1 (6 bases). CDR1 and CDR2 from the germline V gene are DFQATT and SNEGSKA (reference sequence). The length of the CDR3 is 14 residues. V was cut by 6 bases and J by 4 bases, with 16 bases left in between. The CDR3 nucleotides read TGCAGTGCGTGGGAGGACAGTGGGAATCAGCCCCAGCATTTT. Its protein product is CSAWEDSGNQPQHF.

As regards this clonotype: At one end the junction does not follow the germline gene, possibly because of a read error. This chain uses TRBV7-8 with TRBJ1-1; possible D gene TRBD1, 5 bases. Germline CDR1 SGHVS, CDR2 FQNEAQ. This CDR3 region has 13 residues. CDR3 sequence (DNA): TGTACCAGCAGCCCCTACCAGGGTTTTGAAGCTTTCTTT. Translated, it gives CTSSPYQGFEAFF.

This clonotype has just one count. As DNA, the CDR3 is TGTGCCAGCAGCCAGCAGGGTGGTTATGGCTACACCTTC. Translating it yields CASSQQGGYGYTF. The chain has TRBV3-1 and TRBJ1-2, with TRBD1 as a possible D gene (5 bases). The CDR3 extends over 13 amino acids. Trimming took 3 bases from V and 5 from J, leaving 10 bases between them. CDR1 and CDR2 from the germline V gene are LGHDT and YNNKEL (reference sequence).

The table lists this clonotype with a count of one. V is TRBV20-1 and J is TRBJ2-7; TRBD2 is a possible D gene (6 bases). CDR1 and CDR2 (germline): DFQATT, SNEGSKA (reference sequence). Deletions cut 4 bases from V and 2 bases from J, with 18 bases between. CDR3 length equals 15 residues. The CDR3 coding sequence is TGCAGTGCTAAGTTTCCGAGCGGACTACCCTACGAGCAGTACTTC. It is translated as CSAKFPSGLPYEQYF.

V and J are TRBV12-3 or TRBV12-4 and TRBJ1-1; D gene uncertain. Trimming stripped 4 bases from V and 4 bases from J, with 10 bases between. The CDR3 extends over 13 amino acids. CDR3 residues: CASSSKAATEAFF. CDR3 bases: TGTGCCAGCAGTTCAAAAGCAGCCACTGAAGCTTTCTTT.

This chain joins TRBV4-1 and TRBJ2-7; 8 bases line up with TRBD1. Trimming at V came to 1 base and at J to 3 bases, leaving 8 bases not matched to a gene. This CDR3 comprises 16 residues. CDR1 and CDR2 from the germline V gene are MGHRA and YSYEKL. CDR3 in amino acids: CASSQALGQAIYEQYF. In DNA, the CDR3 is TGCGCCAGCAGCCAAGCGTTGGGACAGGCTATCTACGAGCAGTACTTC.

This clonotype was detected a few times. This chain connects TRBV11-2 to TRBJ2-5, with 15 positions matching TRBD2. Germline loops: CDR1 SGHAT, CDR2 FQNNGV. The CDR3 length is 18 residues. The junction had 12 bases not matched to a gene; V was cut back by 5 bases and J by 5 bases. The DNA for the CDR3 is TGTGCCAGCAGCAAGGGACTAGCGGGGGGCCTCCCGGGGGAGACCCAGTACTTC. Translation: CASSKGLAGGLPGETQYF.